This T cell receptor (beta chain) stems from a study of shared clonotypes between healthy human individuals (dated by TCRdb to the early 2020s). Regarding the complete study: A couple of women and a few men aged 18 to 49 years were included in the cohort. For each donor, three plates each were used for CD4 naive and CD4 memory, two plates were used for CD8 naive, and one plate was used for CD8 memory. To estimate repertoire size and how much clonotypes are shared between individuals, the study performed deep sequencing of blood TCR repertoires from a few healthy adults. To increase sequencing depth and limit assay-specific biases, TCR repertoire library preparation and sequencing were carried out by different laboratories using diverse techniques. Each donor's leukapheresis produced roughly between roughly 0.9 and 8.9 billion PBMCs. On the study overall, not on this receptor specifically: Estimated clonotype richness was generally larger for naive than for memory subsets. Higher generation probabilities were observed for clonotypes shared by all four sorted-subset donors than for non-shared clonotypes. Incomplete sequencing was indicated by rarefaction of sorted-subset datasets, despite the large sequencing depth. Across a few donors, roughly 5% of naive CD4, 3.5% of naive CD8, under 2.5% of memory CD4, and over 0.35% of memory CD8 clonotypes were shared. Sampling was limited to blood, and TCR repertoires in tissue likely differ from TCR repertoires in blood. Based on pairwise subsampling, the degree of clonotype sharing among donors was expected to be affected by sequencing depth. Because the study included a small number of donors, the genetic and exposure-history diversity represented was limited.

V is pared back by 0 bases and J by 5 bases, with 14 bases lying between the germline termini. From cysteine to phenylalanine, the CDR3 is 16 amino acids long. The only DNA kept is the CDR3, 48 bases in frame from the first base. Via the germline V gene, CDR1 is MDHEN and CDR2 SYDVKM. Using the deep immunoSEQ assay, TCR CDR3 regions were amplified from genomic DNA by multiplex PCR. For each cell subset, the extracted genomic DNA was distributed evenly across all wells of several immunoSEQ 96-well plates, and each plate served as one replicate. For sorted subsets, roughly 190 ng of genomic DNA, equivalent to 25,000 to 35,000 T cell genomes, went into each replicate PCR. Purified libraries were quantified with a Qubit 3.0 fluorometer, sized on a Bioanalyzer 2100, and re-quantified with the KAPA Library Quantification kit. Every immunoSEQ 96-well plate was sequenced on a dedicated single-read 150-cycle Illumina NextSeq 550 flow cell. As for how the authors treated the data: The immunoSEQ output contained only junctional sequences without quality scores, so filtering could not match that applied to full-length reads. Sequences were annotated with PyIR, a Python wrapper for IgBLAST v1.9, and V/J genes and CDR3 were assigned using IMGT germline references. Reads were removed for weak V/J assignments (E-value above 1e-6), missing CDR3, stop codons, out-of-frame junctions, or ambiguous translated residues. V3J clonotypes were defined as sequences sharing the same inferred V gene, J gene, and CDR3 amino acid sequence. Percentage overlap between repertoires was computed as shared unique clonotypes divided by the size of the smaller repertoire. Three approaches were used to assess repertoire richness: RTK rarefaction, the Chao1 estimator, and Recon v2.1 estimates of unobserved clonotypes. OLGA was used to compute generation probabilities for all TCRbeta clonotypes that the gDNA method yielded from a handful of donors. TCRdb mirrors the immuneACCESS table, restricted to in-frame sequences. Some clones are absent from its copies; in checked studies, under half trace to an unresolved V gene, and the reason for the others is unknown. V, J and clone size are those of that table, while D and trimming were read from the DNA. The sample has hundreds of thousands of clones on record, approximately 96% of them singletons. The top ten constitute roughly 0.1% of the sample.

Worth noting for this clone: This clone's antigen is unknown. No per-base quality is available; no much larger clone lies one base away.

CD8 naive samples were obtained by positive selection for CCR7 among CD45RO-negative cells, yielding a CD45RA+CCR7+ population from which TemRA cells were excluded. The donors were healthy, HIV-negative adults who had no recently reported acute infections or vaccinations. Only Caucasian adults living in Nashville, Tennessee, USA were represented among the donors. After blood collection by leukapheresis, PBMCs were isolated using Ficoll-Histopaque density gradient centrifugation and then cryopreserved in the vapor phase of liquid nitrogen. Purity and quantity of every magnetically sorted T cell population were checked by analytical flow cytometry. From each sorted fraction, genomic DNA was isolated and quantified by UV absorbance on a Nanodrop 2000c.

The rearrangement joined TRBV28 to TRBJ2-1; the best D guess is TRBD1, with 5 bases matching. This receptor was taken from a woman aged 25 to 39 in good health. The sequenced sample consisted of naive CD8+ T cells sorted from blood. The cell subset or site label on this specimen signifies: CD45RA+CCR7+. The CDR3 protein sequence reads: CASSLWTAHPNNEQFF. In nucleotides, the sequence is TGTGCCAGCAGTTTATGGACAGCCCACCCCAACAATGAGCAGTTCTTC.